This T cell receptor (beta chain) was retrieved from a study of blood T cell repertoires in COVID-19. Study in general: The origin of the acute and convalescent COVID-19 samples was the United States, Italy and Spain. Nucleic acid was either cDNA or gDNA, and it came from T cells, B-cell-depleted T cells, or PBMCs.

Germline CDR1 is MNHEY and CDR2 is SVGAGI. This CDR3 is built from 15 residues. With V trimmed by 7 bases and J by 1 base, 4 bases remained unmatched. Cohort placement rested on clinical history that participants reported themselves. Resolution of symptoms, clearance, or two negative PCRs was present in recovered Cohort 3 donors. Clones were sequenced by immunoSEQ multiplex PCR, and TCRdb holds only the in-frame ones, with some missing. The sample includes more than 200,000 clones, approximately 90% seen only once; the top ten take around 1.8%. Sample: PBMCs or T cells enriched from blood (not recorded which). The sequence was obtained from a woman younger than 30 who had recovered from COVID-19. The rearrangement joins TRBV6-5 to TRBJ2-3; 11 bases align to TRBD1. CDR3 region: CASTADRGRTDTQYF. The CDR3 coding sequence is TGTGCCAGCACCGCGGACAGGGGGCGCACAGATACGCAGTATTTT.